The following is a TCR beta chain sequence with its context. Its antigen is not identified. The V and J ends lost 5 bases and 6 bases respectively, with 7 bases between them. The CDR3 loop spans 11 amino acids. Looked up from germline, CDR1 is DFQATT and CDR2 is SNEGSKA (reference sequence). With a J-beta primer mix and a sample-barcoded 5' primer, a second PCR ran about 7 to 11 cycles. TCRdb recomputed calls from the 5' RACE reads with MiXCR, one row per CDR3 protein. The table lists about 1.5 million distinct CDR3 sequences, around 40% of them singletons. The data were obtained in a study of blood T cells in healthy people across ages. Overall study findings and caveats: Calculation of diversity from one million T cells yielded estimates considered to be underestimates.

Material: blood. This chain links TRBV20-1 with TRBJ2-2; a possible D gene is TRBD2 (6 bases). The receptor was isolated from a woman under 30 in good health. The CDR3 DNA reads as TGCAGTGCTGGGACTCCCGGGGAGCTGTTTTTT. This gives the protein CSAGTPGELFF.